This entry concerns a single T cell receptor beta chain. Its target is unknown. Libraries were prepared by immunoSEQ multiplex PCR; TCRdb keeps only in-frame clonotypes and omits some of them. Of some 110,000 clones in the sample, roughly 90% are singletons; the top ten hold about 1.8%. The record originates from a study of cytomegalovirus exposure and HLA in healthy donors. The CDR3 length is 16 residues. The study's findings and limits: The classifier was said to identify cytomegalovirus status with high specificity and sensitivity.

This chain links TRBV21-1 with TRBJ1-4. TRBV21-1 is given as a pseudogene. The sample comprised PBMCs. The TCR was taken from a woman under 30 in good health and CMV-seropositive. CDR3 sequence (DNA): TGTGCCAGCACCCAAAGGATCTTCGGGTCTAATGAAAAACTGTTTTTT. Protein: CASTQRIFGSNEKLFF.